This T cell receptor (beta chain) was found in a study of blood T cell repertoires in COVID-19. Study context: Material from acute and convalescent COVID-19 was sourced from the United States, Italy and Spain.

The CDR3 has 17 residues. Trimming stripped 0 bases from V and 0 bases from J, with 12 bases between. Germline V gene lookup returns CDR1 MNHEY and CDR2 SMNVEV (reference sequence). Original analysis: Amplified reference gene primers provided the basis for estimating nucleated cell counts. Repertoires were generated with immunoSEQ multiplex PCR, while TCRdb's copy carries only in-frame clones and drops some. V and J calls plus clone size are reproduced from that table; the DNA served to infer D and trimming. The top ten hold more than 6% of the sample, which has about 240,000 clones, approximately 80% seen once.

This TCR derives from a woman in her sixties with active or convalescent COVID-19. The sample comprised peripheral blood. The chain joins TRBV27 to TRBJ1-3, with D possibly TRBD1 on 5 matching bases. CDR3 in DNA: TGTGCCAGCAGTTTATCGGGGCGAACCCACTCTGGAAACACCATATATTTT. Its protein product is CASSLSGRTHSGNTIYF.